This TCR beta chain was retrieved from a study of shared clonotypes between healthy human individuals. Here immunoSEQ multiplex PCR was the method, and the copy in TCRdb shows in-frame clones only, minus some. The table has under 650,000 clones, roughly 95% seen once. The CDR3 extends over 14 amino acids. Germline-derived CDR1 and CDR2 are SEHNR and FQNEAQ (reference sequence). Trimming shortened V by 2 bases and J by 1 base, and 8 bases separated the two germline ends. This rearrangement joins TRBV7-9 to TRBJ1-1; D is undetermined. The origin of this receptor is a woman in her 30s in good health. The sample was naive CD4+ T cells sorted from blood. The subset: CD45RA+ positively selected. CDR3 protein: CASSLLRTNTEAFF. CDR3 nucleotide sequence: TGTGCCAGCAGCTTACTCCGGACGAACACTGAAGCTTTCTTT.